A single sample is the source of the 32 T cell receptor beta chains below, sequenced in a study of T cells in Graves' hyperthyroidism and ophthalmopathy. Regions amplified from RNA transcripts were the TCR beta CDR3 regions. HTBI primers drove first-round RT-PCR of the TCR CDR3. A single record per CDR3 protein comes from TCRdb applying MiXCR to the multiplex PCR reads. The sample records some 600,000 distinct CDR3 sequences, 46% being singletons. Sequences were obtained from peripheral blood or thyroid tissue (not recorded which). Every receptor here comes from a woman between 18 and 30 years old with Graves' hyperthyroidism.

The CDR3 spells CGQRPIYGYTF. The CDR3 DNA is TGCGGGCAACGACCCATCTATGGCTACACCTTC. The gene calls are TRBV20-1 and TRBJ1-2, with no clear D. This CDR3 region has 11 residues. CDR1 is DFQATT and CDR2 is SNEGSKA in the germline V gene (reference sequence).

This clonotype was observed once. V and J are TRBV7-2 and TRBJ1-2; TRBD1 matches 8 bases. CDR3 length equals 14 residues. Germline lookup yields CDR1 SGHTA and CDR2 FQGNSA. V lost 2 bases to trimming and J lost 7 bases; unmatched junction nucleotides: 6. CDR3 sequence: CASSLLAGGVGYTF. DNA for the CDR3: TGTGCCAGCAGCTTATTGGCAGGGGGCGTTGGCTACACCTTC.

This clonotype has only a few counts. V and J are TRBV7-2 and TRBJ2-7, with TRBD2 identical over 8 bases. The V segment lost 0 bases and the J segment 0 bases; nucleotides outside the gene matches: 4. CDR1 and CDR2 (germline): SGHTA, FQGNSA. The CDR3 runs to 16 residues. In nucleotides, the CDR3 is TGTGCCAGCAGCTTAGCCCTAGCGGGTCCCTCCTACGAGCAGTACTTC. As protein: CASSLALAGPSYEQYF.

CDR3 nucleotide sequence: TGCAGTGGCCTCGGGCACGCGACGAGCAATCAGCCCCAGCATTTT. Encoded protein: CSGLGHATSNQPQHF. The gene calls are TRBV20-1 and TRBJ1-5; D not certain. In germline, CDR1 is DFQATT, CDR2 SNEGSKA (reference sequence). V dropped 7 bases and J dropped 1 base, with 17 bases sitting between them. This CDR3 is built from 15 residues.

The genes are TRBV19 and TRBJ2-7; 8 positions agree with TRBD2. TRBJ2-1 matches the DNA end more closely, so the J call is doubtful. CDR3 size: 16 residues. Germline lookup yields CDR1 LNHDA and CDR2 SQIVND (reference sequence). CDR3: CASSRSNGRVYNEQFF. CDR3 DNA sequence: TGTGCCAGTAGTCGATCTAACGGGAGGGTATACAATGAGCAGTTCTTC.

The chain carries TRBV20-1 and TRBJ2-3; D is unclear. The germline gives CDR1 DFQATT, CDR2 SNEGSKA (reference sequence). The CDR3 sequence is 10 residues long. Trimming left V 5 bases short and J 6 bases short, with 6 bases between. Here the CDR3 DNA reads TGCAGTGCTGCCCTGGATACGCAGTATTTT. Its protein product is CSAALDTQYF.

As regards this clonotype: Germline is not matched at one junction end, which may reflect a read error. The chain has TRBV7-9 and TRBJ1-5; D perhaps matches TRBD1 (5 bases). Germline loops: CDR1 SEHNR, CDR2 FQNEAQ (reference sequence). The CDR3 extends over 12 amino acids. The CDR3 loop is CAGSRGDKPQHF. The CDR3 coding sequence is TGTGCCGGCAGCCGAGGGGATAAGCCCCAGCATTTT.

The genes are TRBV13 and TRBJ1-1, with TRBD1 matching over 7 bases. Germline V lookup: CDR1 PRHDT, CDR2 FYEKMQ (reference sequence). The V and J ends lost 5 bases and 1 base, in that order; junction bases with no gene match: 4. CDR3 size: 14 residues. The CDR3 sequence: CASSRGQTNTEAFF. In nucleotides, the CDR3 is TGTGCCAGCAGCAGGGGACAGACGAACACTGAAGCTTTCTTT.

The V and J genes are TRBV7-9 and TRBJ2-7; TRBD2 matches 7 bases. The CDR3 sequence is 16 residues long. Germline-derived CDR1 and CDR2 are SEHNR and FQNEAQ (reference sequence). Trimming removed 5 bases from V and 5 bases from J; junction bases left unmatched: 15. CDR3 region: CASSPRRASGPHEQYF. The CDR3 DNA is TGTGCCAGCAGCCCCCGACGTGCTAGCGGACCCCACGAGCAGTACTTC.

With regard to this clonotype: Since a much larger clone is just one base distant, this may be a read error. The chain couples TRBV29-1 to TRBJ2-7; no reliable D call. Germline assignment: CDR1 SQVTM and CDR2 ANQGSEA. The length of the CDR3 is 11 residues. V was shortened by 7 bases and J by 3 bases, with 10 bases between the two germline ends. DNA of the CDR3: TGCAGCGCCACGAGGCACTACGAGCAGTACTTC. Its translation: CSATRHYEQYF.

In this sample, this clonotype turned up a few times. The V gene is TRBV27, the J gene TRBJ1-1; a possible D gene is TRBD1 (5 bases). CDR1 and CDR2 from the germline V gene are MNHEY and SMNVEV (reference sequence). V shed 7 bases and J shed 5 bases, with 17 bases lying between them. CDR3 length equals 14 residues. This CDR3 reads CASNYDPGRTEAFF. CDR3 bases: TGTGCCAGCAATTACGACCCAGGGCGGACTGAAGCTTTCTTT.

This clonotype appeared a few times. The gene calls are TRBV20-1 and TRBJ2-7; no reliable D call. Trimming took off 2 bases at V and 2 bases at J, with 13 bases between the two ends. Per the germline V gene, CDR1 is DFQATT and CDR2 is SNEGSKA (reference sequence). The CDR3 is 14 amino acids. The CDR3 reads CSARSGKPPYEQYF. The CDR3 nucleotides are TGCAGTGCTAGATCCGGCAAGCCTCCCTACGAGCAGTACTTC.

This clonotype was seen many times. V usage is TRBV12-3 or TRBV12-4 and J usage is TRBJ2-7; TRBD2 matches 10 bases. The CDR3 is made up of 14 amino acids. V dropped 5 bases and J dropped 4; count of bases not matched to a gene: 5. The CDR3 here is CASSPTSGEYEQYF. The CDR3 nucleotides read TGTGCCAGCAGTCCTACTAGCGGGGAATACGAGCAGTACTTC.

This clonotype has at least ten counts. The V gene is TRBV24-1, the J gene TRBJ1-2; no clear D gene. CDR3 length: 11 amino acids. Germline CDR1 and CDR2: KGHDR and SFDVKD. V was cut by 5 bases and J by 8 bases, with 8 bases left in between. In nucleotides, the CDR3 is TGTGCCACCAGTGTAGACGGCGGCTACACCTTC. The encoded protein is CATSVDGGYTF.

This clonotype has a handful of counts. CDR3 sequence reads: CSARGQGGDQPQHF. CDR3 DNA: TGCAGTGCTAGAGGACAGGGTGGCGATCAGCCCCAGCATTTT. This chain joins TRBV20-1 and TRBJ1-5; 7 nucleotides agree with TRBD1. CDR3 length equals 14 residues. Germline V gene data show CDR1 as DFQATT and CDR2 as SNEGSKA (reference sequence). Losses at the gene ends were 1 base for V and 5 bases for J; bases not matched to a gene: 5.

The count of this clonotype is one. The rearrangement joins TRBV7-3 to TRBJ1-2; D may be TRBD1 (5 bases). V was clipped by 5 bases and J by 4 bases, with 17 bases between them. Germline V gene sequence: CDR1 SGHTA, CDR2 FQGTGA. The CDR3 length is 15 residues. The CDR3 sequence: CASSPMGLTSYGYTF. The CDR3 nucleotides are TGTGCCAGCAGCCCGATGGGACTCACAAGCTATGGCTACACCTTC.

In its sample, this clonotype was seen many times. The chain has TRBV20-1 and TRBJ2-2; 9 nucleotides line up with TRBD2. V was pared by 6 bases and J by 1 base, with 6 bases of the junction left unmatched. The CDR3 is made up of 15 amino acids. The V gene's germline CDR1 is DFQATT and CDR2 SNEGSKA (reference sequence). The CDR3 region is CSAHPSGMNTGELFF. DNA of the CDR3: TGCAGTGCGCATCCTAGCGGGATGAACACCGGGGAGCTGTTTTTT.

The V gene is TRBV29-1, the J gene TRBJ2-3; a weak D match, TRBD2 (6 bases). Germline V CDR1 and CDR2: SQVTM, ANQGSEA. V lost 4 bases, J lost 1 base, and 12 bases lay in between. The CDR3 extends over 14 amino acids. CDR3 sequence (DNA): TGCAGCGTTGGTAAGGCTAGCGGCACAGATACGCAGTATTTT. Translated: CSVGKASGTDTQYF.

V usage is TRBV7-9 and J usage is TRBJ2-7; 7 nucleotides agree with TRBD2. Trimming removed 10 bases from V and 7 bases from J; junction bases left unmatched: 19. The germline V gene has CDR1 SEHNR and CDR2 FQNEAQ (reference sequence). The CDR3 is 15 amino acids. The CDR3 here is CATPASGGSTLEQYF. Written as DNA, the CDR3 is TGTGCCACCCCCGCGTCAGGCGGGAGTACGTTGGAGCAGTACTTC.

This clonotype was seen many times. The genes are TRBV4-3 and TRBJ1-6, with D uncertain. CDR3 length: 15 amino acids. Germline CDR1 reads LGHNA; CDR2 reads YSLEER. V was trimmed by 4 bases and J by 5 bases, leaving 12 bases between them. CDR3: CASSPPWADNSPLHF. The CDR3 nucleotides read TGCGCCAGCAGCCCTCCCTGGGCAGATAATTCACCCCTCCACTTT.

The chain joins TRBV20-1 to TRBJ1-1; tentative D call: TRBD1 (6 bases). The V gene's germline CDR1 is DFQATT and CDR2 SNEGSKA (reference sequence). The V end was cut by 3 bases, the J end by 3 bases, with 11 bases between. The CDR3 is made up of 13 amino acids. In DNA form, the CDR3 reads TGCAGTGCTAGGAGACAGGACCACACTGAAGCTTTCTTT. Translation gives CSARRQDHTEAFF.

CDR3 in DNA: TGTGCCGGCCGGGGAGACAGGACCGACGGTGAAAAACTGTTTTTT. This encodes CAGRGDRTDGEKLFF. The chain links TRBV7-9 to TRBJ1-4; tentatively, D is TRBD1 (6 bases). Germline V CDR1 and CDR2: SEHNR, FQNEAQ (reference sequence). With 11 bases removed from V and 7 bases from J, the gap between germline ends came to 23 bases. The CDR3 runs 15 residues.

The CDR3 sequence: CASTAREGSGNTIYF. For the CDR3, the DNA is TGTGCCAGCACCGCTCGGGAGGGCTCTGGAAACACCATATATTTT. The chain has TRBV25-1 and TRBJ1-3; no reliable D call. The length of the CDR3 is 15 residues. Germline values: CDR1 MGHDK, CDR2 SYGVNS. The V gene lost 7 bases and the J gene lost 0 bases, with 13 bases spanning the gap.

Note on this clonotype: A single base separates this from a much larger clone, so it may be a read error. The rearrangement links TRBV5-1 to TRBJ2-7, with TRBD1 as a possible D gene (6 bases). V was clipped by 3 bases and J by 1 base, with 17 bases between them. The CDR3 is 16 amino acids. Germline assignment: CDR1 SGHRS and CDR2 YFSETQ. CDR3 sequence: CASSSATGTPSYEQYF. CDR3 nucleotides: TGCGCCAGCAGCTCAGCGACCGGGACACCTTCCTACGAGCAGTACTTC.

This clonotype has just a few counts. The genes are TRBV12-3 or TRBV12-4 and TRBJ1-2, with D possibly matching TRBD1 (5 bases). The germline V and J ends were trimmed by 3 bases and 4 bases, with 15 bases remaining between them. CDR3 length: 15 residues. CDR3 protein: CASSFSQGSRYGYTF. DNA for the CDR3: TGTGCCAGCAGTTTTTCCCAGGGCAGCCGCTATGGCTACACCTTC.

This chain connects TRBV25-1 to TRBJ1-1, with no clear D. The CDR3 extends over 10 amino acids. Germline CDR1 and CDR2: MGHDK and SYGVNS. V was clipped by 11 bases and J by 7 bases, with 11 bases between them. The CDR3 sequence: CAWKGGEAFF. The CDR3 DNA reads TGTGCCTGGAAGGGCGGTGAAGCTTTCTTT.

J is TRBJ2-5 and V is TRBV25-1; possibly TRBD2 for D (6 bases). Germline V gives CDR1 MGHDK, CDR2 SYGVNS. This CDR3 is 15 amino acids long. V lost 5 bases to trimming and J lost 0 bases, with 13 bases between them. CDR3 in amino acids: CASSYLRGNQETQYF. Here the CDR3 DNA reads TGTGCCAGCAGTTACCTACGGGGGAACCAAGAGACCCAGTACTTC.

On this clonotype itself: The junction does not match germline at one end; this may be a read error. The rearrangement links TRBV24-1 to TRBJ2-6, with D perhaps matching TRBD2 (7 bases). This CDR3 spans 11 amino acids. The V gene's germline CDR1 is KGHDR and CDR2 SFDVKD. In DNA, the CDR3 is TGTGCCAGCAGTGACGGGGGGCCATTGACTTTC. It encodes CASSDGGPLTF.

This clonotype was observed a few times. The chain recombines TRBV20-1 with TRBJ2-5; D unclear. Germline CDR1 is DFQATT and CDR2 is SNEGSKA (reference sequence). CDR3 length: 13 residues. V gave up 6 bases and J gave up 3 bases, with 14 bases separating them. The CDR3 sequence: CSATLVREETQYF. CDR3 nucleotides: TGCAGTGCCACGCTAGTGAGAGAAGAGACCCAGTACTTC.

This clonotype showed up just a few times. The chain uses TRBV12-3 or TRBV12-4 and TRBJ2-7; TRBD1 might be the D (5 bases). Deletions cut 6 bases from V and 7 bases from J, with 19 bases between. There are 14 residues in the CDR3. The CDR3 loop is CASRRSAGKEEQYF. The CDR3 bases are TGTGCCAGCAGACGATCGGCAGGGAAAGAGGAGCAGTACTTC.

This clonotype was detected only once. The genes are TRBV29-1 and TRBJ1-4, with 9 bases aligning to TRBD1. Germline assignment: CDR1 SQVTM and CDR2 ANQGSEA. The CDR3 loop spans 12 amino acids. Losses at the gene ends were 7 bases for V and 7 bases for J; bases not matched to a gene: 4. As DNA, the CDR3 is TGCAGCGGTGGACAGGGGTTTGAAAAACTGTTTTTT. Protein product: CSGGQGFEKLFF.

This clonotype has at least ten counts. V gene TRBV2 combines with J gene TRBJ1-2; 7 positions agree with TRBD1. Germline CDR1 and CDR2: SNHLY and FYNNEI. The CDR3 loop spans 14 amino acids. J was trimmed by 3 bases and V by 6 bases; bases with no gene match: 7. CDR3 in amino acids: CASRKQGSDYGYTF. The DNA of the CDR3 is TGTGCCAGCAGAAAACAGGGGAGCGACTATGGCTACACCTTC.